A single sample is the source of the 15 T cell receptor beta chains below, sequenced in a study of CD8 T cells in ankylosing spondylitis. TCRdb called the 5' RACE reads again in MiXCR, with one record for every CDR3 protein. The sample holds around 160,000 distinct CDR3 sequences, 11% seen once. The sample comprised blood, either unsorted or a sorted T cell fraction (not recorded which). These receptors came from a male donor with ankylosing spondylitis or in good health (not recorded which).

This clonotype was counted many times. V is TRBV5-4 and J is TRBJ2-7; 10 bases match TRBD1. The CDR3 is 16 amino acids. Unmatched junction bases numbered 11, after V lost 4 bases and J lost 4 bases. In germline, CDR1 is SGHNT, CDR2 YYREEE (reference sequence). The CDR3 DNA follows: TGTGCCAGCAGCCCAGCCGGAGGACAGGGGGGTTACGAGCAGTACTTC. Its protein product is CASSPAGGQGGYEQYF.

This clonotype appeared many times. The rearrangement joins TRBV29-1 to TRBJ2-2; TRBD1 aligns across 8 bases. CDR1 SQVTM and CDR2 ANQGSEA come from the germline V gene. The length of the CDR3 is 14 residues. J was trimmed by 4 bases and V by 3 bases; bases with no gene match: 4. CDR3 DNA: TGCAGCGTTGACCGGACAGGGAGCACCGGGGAGCTGTTTTTT. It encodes CSVDRTGSTGELFF.

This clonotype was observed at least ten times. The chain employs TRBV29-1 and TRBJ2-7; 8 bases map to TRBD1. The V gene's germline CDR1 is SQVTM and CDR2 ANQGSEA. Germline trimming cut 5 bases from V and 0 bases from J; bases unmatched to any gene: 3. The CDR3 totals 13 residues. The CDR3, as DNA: TGCAGCGTTCGGACAGGGAGCTCCTACGAGCAGTACTTC. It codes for CSVRTGSSYEQYF.

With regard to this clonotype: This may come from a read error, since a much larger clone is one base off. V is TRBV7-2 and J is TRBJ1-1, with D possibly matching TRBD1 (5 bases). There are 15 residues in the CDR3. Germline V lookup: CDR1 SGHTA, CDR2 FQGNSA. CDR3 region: CVSSLGTGLNTEAFF. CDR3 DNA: TGTGTCAGCAGCTTGGGGACGGGGTTGAACACTGAAGCTTTCTTT.

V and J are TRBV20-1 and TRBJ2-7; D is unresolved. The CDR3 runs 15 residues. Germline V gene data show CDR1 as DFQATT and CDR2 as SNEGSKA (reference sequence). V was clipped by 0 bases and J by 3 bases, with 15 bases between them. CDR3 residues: CSARDVGDGGYEQYF. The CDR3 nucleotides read TGCAGTGCTAGAGATGTCGGTGACGGCGGCTACGAGCAGTACTTC.

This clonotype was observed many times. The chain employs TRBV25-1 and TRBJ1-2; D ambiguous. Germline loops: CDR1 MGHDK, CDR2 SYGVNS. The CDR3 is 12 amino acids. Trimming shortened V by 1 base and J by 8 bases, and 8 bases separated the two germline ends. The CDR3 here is CASSELLGGYTF. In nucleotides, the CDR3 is TGTGCCAGCAGTGAATTACTGGGGGGCTACACCTTC.

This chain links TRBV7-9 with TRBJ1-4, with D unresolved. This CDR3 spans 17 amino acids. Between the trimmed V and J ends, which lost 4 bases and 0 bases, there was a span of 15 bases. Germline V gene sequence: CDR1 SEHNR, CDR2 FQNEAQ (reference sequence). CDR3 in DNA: TGTGCCAGCAGCTCGCAGGCACGAAGAGCAACTAATGAAAAACTGTTTTTT. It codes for CASSSQARRATNEKLFF.

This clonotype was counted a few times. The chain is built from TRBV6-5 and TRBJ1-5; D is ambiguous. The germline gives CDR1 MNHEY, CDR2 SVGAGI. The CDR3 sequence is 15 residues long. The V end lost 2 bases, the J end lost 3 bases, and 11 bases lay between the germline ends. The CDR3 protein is CASSYATGPNQPQHF. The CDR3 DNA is TGTGCCAGCAGTTACGCGACTGGCCCCAATCAGCCCCAGCATTTT.

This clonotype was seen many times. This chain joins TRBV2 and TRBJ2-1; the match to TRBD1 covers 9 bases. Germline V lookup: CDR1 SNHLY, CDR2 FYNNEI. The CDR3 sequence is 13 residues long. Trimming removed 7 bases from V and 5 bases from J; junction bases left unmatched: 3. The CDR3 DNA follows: TGTGCCAGCATGAGGGACAGGGACAATGAGCAGTTCTTC. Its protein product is CASMRDRDNEQFF.

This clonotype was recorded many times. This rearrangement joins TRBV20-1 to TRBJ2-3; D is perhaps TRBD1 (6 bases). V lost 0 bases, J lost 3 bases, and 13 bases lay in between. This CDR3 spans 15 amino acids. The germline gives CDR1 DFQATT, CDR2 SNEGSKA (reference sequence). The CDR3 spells CSAREDGGWTDTQYF. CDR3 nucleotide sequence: TGCAGTGCTAGAGAGGATGGGGGCTGGACAGATACGCAGTATTTT.

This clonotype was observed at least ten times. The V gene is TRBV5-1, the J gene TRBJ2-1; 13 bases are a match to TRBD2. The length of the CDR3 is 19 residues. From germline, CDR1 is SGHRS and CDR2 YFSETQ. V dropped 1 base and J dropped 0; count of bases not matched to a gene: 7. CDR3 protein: CASSLPLAGGPSSYNEQFF. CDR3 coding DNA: TGCGCCAGCAGCTTGCCACTAGCGGGAGGGCCGAGCTCCTACAATGAGCAGTTCTTC.

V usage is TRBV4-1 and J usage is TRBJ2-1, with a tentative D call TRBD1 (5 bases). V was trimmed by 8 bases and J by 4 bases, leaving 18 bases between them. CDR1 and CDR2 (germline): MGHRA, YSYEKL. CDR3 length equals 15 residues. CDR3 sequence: CASGREHRRYNEQFF. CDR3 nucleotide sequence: TGCGCCAGCGGCAGAGAGCACAGGCGATACAATGAGCAGTTCTTC.

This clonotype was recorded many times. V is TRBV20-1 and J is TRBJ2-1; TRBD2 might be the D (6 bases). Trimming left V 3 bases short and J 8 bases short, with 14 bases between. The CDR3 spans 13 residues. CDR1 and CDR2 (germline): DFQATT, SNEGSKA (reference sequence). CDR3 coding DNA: TGCAGTGCTAGGTTACTAGCTAGGGATGAGCAGTTCTTC. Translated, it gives CSARLLARDEQFF.

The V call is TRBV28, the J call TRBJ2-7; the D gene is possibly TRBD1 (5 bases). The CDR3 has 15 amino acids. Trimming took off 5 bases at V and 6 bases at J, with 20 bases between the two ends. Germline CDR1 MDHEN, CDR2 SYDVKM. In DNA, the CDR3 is TGTGCCAGCAGTATTCTCCAGGGCAGTCAGCCCGAGCAGTACTTC. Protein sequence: CASSILQGSQPEQYF.

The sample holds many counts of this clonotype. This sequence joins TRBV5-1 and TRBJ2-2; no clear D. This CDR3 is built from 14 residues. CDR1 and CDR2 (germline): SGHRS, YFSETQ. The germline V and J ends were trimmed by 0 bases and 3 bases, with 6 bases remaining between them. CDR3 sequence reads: CASSLAGHTGELFF. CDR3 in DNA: TGCGCCAGCAGCTTGGCCGGACACACCGGGGAGCTGTTTTTT.